This T cell receptor beta chain was observed in a study of identical twins. Overall study results and limits: Twins shared beta out-of-frame sequences in excess, but this excess was weaker. Twin sharing of out-of-frame TCR alpha was underestimated by models in monozygotic pairs. An excess of low generation probability was shown by twin-shared out-of-frame alpha sequences.

TCRdb ran MiXCR on the 5' RACE reads and lists one entry per CDR3 protein. Of 700,000 to 950,000 distinct CDR3 sequences listed, around an eighth are singletons. This clonotype was observed a handful of times. The target antigen is unknown. These same records also appear under a second study, on yellow fever vaccine responses in identical twins.

Sequencing input: PBMCs. This receptor was taken from a woman aged 18-29 years in good health.

The CDR3 sequence is CASGSAGELAGEYNEQFF. Here the CDR3 DNA reads TGTGCCAGCGGTTCGGCCGGAGAACTAGCGGGAGAGTACAATGAGCAGTTCTTC. This chain links TRBV27 with TRBJ2-1; 11 positions match TRBD2. Trimming at V came to 8 bases and at J to 4 bases, leaving 16 bases not matched to a gene. The CDR3 totals 18 residues. In germline, CDR1 is MNHEY, CDR2 SMNVEV (reference sequence).